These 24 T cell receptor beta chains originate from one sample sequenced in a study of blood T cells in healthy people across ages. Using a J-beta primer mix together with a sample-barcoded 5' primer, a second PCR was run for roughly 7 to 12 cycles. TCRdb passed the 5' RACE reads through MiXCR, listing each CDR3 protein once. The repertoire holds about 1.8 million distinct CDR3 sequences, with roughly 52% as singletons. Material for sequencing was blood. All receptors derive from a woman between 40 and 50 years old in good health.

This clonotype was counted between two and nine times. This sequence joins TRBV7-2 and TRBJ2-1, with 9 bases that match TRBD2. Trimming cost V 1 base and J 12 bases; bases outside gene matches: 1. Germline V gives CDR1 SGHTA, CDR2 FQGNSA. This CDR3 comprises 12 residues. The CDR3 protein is CASSLVLAGQFF. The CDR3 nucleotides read TGTGCCAGCAGCTTAGTACTAGCGGGGCAGTTCTTC.

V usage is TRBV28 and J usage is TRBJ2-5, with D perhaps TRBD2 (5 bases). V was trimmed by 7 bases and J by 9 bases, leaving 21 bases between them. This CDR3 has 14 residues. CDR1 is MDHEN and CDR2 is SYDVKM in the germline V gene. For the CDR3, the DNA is TGTGCCAGCACCAACCCCGGGAAGAGAGGATCCCAGTACTTC. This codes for CASTNPGKRGSQYF.

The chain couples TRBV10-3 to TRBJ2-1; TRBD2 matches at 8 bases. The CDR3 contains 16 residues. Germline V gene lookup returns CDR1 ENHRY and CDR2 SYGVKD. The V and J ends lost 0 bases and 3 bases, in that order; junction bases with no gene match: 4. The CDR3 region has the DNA TGTGCCATCAGTGAGTCTCTACTAGCGGTCTACAATGAGCAGTTCTTC. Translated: CAISESLLAVYNEQFF.

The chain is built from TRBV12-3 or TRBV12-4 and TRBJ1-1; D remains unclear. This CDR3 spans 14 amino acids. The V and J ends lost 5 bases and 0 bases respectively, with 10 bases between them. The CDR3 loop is CASSPDTVNTEAFF. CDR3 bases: TGTGCCAGCAGTCCCGATACAGTGAACACTGAAGCTTTCTTT.

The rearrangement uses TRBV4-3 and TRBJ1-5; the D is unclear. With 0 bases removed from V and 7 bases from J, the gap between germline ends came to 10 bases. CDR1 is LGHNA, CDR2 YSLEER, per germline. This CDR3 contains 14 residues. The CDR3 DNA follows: TGCGCCAGCAGCCAAGATGGGTTGTGGCAGCCCCAGCATTTT. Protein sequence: CASSQDGLWQPQHF.

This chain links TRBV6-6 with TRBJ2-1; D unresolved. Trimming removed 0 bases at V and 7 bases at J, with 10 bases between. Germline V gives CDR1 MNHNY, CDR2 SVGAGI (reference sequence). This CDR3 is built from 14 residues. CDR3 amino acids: CASSYSAGWNEQFF. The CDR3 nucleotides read TGTGCCAGCAGTTACTCCGCAGGTTGGAATGAGCAGTTCTTC.

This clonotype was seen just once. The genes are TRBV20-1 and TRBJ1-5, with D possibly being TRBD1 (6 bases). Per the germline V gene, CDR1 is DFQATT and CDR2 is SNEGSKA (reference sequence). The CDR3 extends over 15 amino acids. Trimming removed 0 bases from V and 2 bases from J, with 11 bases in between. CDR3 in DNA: TGCAGTGCTAGAGACAGGGGATCCGGCAATCAGCCCCAGCATTTT. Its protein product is CSARDRGSGNQPQHF.

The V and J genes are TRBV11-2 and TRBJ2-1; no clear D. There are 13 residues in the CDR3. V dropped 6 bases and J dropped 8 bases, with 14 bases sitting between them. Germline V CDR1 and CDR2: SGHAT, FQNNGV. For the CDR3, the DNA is TGTGCCAGCAGAAAAACTGGTTACGATGAGCAGTTCTTC. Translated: CASRKTGYDEQFF.

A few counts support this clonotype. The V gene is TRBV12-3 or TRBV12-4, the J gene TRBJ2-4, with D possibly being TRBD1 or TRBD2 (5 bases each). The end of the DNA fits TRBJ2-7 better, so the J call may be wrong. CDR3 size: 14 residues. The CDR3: CASSRGWTSYEQYF. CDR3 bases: TGTGCCAGCAGCCGGGGCTGGACTTCTTACGAGCAGTACTTC.

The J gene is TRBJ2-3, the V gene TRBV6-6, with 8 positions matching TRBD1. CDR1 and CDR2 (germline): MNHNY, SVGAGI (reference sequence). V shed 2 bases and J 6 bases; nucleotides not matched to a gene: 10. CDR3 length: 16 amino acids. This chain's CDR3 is CASSYPAGGVADTQYF. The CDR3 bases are TGTGCCAGCAGTTACCCGGCAGGGGGCGTTGCGGATACGCAGTATTTT.

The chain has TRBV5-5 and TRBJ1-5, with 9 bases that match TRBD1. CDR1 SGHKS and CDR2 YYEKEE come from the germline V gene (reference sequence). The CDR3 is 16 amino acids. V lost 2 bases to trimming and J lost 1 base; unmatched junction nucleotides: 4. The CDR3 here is CASSFNRGPSNQPQHF. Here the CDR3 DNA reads TGTGCCAGCAGCTTCAACAGGGGGCCAAGCAATCAGCCCCAGCATTTT.

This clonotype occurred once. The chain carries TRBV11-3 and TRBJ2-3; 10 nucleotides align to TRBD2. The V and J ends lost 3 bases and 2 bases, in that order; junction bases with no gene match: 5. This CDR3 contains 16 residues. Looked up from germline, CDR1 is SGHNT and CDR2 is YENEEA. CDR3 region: CASSLERGGITDTQYF. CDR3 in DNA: TGTGCCAGCAGCTTGGAGCGGGGGGGCATCACAGATACGCAGTATTTT.

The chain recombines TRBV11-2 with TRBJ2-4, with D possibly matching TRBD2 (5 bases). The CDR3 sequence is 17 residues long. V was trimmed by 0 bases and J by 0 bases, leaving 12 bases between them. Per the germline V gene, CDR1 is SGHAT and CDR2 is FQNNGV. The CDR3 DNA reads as TGTGCCAGCAGCTTAGATCGCGTCGGGGTAGCCAAAAACATTCAGTACTTC. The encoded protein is CASSLDRVGVAKNIQYF.

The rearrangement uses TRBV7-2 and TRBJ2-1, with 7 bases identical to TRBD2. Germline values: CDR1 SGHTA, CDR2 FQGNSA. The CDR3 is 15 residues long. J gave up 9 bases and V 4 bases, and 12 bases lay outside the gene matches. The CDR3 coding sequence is TGTGCCAGCAGCTCCTCTCGGGCTAGCGGTGGTGAGCAGTTCTTC. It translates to CASSSSRASGGEQFF.

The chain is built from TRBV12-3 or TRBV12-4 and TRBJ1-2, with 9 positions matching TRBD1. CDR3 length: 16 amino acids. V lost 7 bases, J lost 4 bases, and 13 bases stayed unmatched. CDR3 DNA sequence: TGTGCCAGCAACAAAGACCCGGACAGGGGAGGCTATGGCTACACCTTC. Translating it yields CASNKDPDRGGYGYTF.

The CDR3 sequence: CASRGLAGDRTDTQYF. The CDR3 coding sequence is TGTGCCAGCAGGGGCCTAGCGGGGGACCGCACAGATACGCAGTATTTT. The chain employs TRBV11-2 and TRBJ2-3; 10 bases map to TRBD2. The germline CDR1 and CDR2 sequences are SGHAT and FQNNGV. J lost 1 base, V lost 6 bases, and 7 bases had no gene match. This CDR3 comprises 16 residues.

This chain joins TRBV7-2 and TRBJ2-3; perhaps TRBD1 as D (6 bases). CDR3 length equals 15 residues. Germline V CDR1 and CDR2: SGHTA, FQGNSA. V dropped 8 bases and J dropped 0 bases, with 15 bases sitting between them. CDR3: CASWQGQTSTDTQYF. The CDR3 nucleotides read TGTGCCAGCTGGCAGGGACAAACTAGCACAGATACGCAGTATTTT.

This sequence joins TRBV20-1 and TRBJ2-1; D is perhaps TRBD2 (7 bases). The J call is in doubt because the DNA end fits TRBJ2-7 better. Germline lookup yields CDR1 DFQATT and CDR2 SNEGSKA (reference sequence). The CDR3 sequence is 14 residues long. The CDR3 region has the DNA TGCAGTGCTAGTCGGGGGGCCTCCTACAATGAGCAGTACGTC. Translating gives CSASRGASYNEQYV.

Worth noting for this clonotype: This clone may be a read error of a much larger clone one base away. The CDR3 protein is CASSLYGTVSDEQYF. The CDR3 nucleotides are TGTGCCAGCAGTTTATATGGGACAGTCTCCGACGAGCAGTACTTC. J is TRBJ2-7 and V is TRBV28, with 7 bases lining up with TRBD1. The germline V gene has CDR1 MDHEN and CDR2 SYDVKM. The CDR3 loop spans 15 amino acids.

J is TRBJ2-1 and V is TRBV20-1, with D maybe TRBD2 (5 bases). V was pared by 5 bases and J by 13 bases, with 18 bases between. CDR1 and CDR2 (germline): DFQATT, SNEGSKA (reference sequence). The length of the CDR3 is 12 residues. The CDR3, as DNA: TGCAGTGCTCCAAGATGGGGAGAGACCCAGTTCTTC. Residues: CSAPRWGETQFF.

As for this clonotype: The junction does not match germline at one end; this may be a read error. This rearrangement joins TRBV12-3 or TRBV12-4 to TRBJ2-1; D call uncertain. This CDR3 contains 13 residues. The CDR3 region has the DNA TGTGCCAGCAGTTTTTCCCCCTACAATGAGCGGTTCTTC. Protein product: CASSFSPYNERFF.

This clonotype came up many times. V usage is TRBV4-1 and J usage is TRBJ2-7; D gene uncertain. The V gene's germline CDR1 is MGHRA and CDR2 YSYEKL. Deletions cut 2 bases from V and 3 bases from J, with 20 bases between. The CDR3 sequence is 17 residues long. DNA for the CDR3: TGCGCCAGCAGCCAAATATCCATCCGAGACACGTACTACGAGCAGTACTTC. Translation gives CASSQISIRDTYYEQYF.

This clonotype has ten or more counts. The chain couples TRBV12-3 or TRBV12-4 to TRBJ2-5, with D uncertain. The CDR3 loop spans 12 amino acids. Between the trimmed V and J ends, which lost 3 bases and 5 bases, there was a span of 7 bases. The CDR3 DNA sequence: TGTGCCAGCAGTTTGTCGACGGAGACCCAGTACTTC. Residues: CASSLSTETQYF.

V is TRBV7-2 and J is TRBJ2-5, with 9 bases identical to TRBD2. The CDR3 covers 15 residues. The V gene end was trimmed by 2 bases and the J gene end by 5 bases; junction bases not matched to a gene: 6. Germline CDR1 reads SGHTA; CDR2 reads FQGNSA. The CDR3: CASSLMRGGRETQYF. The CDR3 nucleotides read TGTGCCAGCAGCTTAATGCGGGGGGGCCGGGAGACCCAGTACTTC.